This T cell receptor beta chain was profiled in a study of blood T cell repertoires in COVID-19. In the study overall: COVID-19 samples from acute and convalescent phases originated in the United States, Italy and Spain. T cells, B-cell-depleted T cells, or PBMCs supplied cDNA or gDNA.

One Seattle source followed patients from active infection through their disease course. The V end was cut by 3 bases, the J end by 5 bases, with 15 bases between. CDR3 length equals 15 residues. Germline loops: CDR1 KGHDR, CDR2 SFDVKD. In the source study's methods: Amplifying reference gene primers gave estimates of nucleated cell counts. The repertoire was sequenced with immunoSEQ multiplex PCR; TCRdb's copy has only in-frame clones and lacks some. The V and J calls and the clone size are those of that table, but D and trimming were determined from the DNA. Seen here are 100,000 or so clones, 92% observed once, and the top ten hold 1.9%.

This receptor was identified in a woman aged 45 to 65 with COVID-19, enrolled during active disease. This rearrangement joins TRBV24-1 to TRBJ2-5; tentatively, D is TRBD2 (5 bases). The sequencing input was peripheral blood. In DNA form, the CDR3 reads TGTGCCACCAGTGATAAGGAAACAAGAGGGGAGACCCAGTACTTC. It yields the protein CATSDKETRGETQYF.